This paragraph covers one TCR beta chain sequence. Its antigen is as yet unknown. Generated by immunoSEQ multiplex PCR, the TCRdb table keeps only in-frame clones and is missing some. The table records tens of thousands of clones, 80% to 95% of them present only once. This record comes from a study of cytomegalovirus exposure and HLA in healthy donors. Trimming stripped 1 base from V and 3 bases from J, with 9 bases between. From germline, CDR1 is GTSNPN and CDR2 SVGIG (reference sequence). The CDR3 totals 13 residues. General observations from the study: Per published reports, the classifier diagnosed cytomegalovirus status with high specificity and sensitivity. The TCR clusters that emerged in the first cohort tended, a later analysis found, to co-occur in the roughly 110 validation repertoires.

Sequences were obtained from PBMCs. The receptor was derived from a young woman in good health and CMV-seronegative. V gene TRBV30 combines with J gene TRBJ1-1; D is unresolved. The CDR3 DNA follows: TGTGCCTGGAGTGGACATCTCGACACTGAAGCTTTCTTT. Translating gives CAWSGHLDTEAFF.